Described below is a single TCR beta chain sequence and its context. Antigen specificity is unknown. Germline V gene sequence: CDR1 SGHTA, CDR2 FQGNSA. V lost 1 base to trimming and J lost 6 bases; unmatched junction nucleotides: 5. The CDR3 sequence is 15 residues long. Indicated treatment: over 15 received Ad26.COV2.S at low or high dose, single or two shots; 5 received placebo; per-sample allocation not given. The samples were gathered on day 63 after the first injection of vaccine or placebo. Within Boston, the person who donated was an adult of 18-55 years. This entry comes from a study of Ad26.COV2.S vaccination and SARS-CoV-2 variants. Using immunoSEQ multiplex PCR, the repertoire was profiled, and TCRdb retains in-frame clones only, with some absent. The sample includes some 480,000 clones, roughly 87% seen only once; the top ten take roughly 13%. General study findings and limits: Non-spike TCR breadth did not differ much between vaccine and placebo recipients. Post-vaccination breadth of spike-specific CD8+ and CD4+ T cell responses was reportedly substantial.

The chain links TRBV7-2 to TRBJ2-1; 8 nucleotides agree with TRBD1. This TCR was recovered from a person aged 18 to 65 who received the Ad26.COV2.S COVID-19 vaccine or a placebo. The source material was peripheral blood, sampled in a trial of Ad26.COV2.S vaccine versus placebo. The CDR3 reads CASSLVLGQANEQFF. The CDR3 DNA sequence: TGTGCCAGCAGCTTAGTTCTGGGACAGGCCAATGAGCAGTTCTTC. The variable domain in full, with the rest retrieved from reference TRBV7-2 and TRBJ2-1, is GAGVSQSPSNKVTEKGKDVELRCDPISGHTALYWYRQSLGQGLEFLIYFQGNSAPDKSGLPSDRFSAERTGGSVSTLTIQRTQQEDSAVYLCASSLVLGQANEQFFGPGTRLTVL.